Listed below are T cell receptor beta chains from one sample, sequenced in a study of early T cells in non-severe SARS-CoV-2 infection. TCRdb used MiXCR to reprocess the 5' RACE reads, holding one entry per CDR3 protein. Of 35,000 to 45,000 distinct CDR3 sequences listed, approximately 6.1% are singletons. The input for sequencing was whole blood, taken at baseline. These receptors originate from an adult who was a healthcare worker with PCR-confirmed SARS-CoV-2 infection or an uninfected control (not recorded which). Both conserved end residues are part of each CDR3. D genes are given only for firm matches. A clone size is listed for some rows: how often the clone was seen (once, few, many), or a class if it is expanded.

D gene,clone size,V gene,J gene,CDR3 DNA,CDR3 protein
.,few,TRBV4-3,TRBJ1-1,TGCGCCAGCAGAACAGGAATCAACACTGAAGCTTTCTTT,CASRTGINTEAFF
.,few,TRBV6-5,TRBJ1-4,TGTGCCAGCAGCCAGGCGGGGGGAAGGGGTGAAAAACTGTTTTTT,CASSQAGGRGEKLFF
.,few,TRBV6-5,TRBJ1-2,TGTGCCAGCAGACCCGATCGAGGGCCCGGTGGCTACACCTTC,CASRPDRGPGGYTF
.,.,TRBV11-2,TRBJ2-2,TGTGCCAGCAGCGTGGACCGGGAGCTGTTTTTT,CASSVDRELFF
.,few,TRBV5-4,TRBJ2-1,TGTGCCAGCACCAATTCACACAATGAGCAGTTCTTC,CASTNSHNEQFF
.,.,TRBV7-6,TRBJ2-1,TGTGCCAGCAGCCCACCACTACAAGGGTACAATGAGCAGTTCTTC,CASSPPLQGYNEQFF
TRBD2,many,TRBV10-3,TRBJ2-3,TGTGCCACCTTCCCCTTAGCGGGGGGGCAAGATACGCAGTATTTT,CATFPLAGGQDTQYF
.,many,TRBV15,TRBJ2-7,TGTGCCACCAGCAGAGAATTGGACGAAACCTACGAGCAGTACTTC,CATSRELDETYEQYF
.,.,TRBV7-9,TRBJ2-1,TGTGCCAGCAGCCCGGCCAGGGATGAGCAGTTCTTC,CASSPARDEQFF
.,many,TRBV20-1,TRBJ1-5,TGCAGTGCTATAGAGGCGTCGGGGGAGCCCCAGCATTTT,CSAIEASGEPQHF
.,.,TRBV6-6,TRBJ2-5,TGTGCCAGCGGACAAGAGACCCAGTACTTC,CASGQETQYF
.,.,TRBV30,TRBJ1-3,TGTGCCTGGGGCAGTTCAAACACCATATATTTT,CAWGSSNTIYF
TRBD2,few,TRBV6-2/TRBV6-3,TRBJ2-1,TGTGCCAGCAGTTACTCGATATCAGCGGGAGGGAGAGGTGAGCAGTTCTTC,CASSYSISAGGRGEQFF
.,.,TRBV3-2,TRBJ2-1,TGTGCCAGCAGCCAAGAGGTCGTGACTAGCGGGAGTAATGAGCAGTTCTTC,CASSQEVVTSGSNEQFF
.,few,TRBV5-4,TRBJ2-1,TGTGCCAGCAGTCTCTCCAGGGTGCATGAGCAGTTCTTC,CASSLSRVHEQFF
.,.,TRBV12-3/TRBV12-4,TRBJ2-4,TGTGCCAGCAGTCCCCCGGGACTCGGGAACATTCAGTACTTC,CASSPPGLGNIQYF
TRBD2,few,TRBV4-1,TRBJ2-1,TGCGCCAGCAGCCAAGATCGGACGTCAACCGGGACTAGCATCCCCAATGAGCAGTTCTTC,CASSQDRTSTGTSIPNEQFF
.,many,TRBV4-2,TRBJ1-2,TGTGCCAGCAGCCAAAGAGGGAATGGCTACACCTTC,CASSQRGNGYTF
.,many,TRBV4-1,TRBJ1-5,TGCGCCAGCAGCCAAGTTAACGGGAATCAGCCCCAGCATTTT,CASSQVNGNQPQHF
.,.,TRBV2,TRBJ1-1,TGTGCCAGCAGTGTGGGCGGTTCGAACACTGAAGCTTTCTTT,CASSVGGSNTEAFF
TRBD2,.,TRBV9,TRBJ2-7,TGTGCCAGCAGCGTAGCTAGCGGGCTCTCCTACGAGCAGTACTTC,CASSVASGLSYEQYF
.,many,TRBV19,TRBJ1-5,TGTGCCAGTAGGTCCGATGGCAACCGACAGCCCCAGCATTTT,CASRSDGNRQPQHF
TRBD1,.,TRBV6-2/TRBV6-3,TRBJ1-1,TGTGCCAGCCGGGACAGGGGATTTGGGACTGAAGCTTTCTTT,CASRDRGFGTEAFF
TRBD2,many,TRBV24-1,TRBJ2-1,TGTGCCACCAGTGATATTAGCGGGAAATACAATGAGCAGTTCTTC,CATSDISGKYNEQFF
.,.,TRBV6-1,TRBJ1-1,TGTGCCAGCAGTGAACTAGCGGGCGCTTTCTTT,CASSELAGAFF
.,.,TRBV9,TRBJ1-2,TGTGCCAGCAGCGTAATGGCTCAGAGTAACTATGGCTACACCTTC,CASSVMAQSNYGYTF
TRBD2,few,TRBV11-2,TRBJ2-4,TGTGCCAGCAGCTCCGCGGCGGGGGTAAACATTCAGTACTTC,CASSSAAGVNIQYF
.,few,TRBV6-4,TRBJ2-1,TGTGCCAGCAGAGACACAGGCGACGGTGAGCAGTTCTTC,CASRDTGDGEQFF
TRBD1,.,TRBV20-1,TRBJ1-6,TGCAGTGCTAGGCAGGGACAGGGAGTTGGTTCACCCCTCCACTTT,CSARQGQGVGSPLHF
.,.,TRBV7-7,TRBJ2-3,TGTGCTAGCAGCTTAGCCCCGCTTCCACTCCCGGGAGCAGATACGCAGTATTTT,CASSLAPLPLPGADTQYF
TRBD2,many,TRBV20-1,TRBJ2-1,TGCAGTGCTAGTGGTAGCGGGGGGCCGGCGGATGTGCAGTTCTTC,CSASGSGGPADVQFF
.,many,TRBV20-1,TRBJ2-3,TGCAGTGCTAGAGGTCCGAGAGGGGGAGGCACAGATACGCAGTATTTT,CSARGPRGGGTDTQYF
TRBD2,few,TRBV5-4,TRBJ2-3,TGTGCCAGCGGTGCTAGCGGACATAGCACAGATACGCAGTATTTT,CASGASGHSTDTQYF
.,.,TRBV7-2,TRBJ2-7,TGTGCCAGCAGCTCAGACCACACGCGCCAGTACTTC,CASSSDHTRQYF
TRBD1,.,TRBV11-1,TRBJ2-7,TGTGCCAGCAGCTCACACGGACAGGTTGGCAACGAGCAGTACTTC,CASSSHGQVGNEQYF
.,.,TRBV21-1,TRBJ2-7,TGTGCCAGCAGCAATTCGCCTAGGCCCCCGGCCTACGAGCAGTACTTC,CASSNSPRPPAYEQYF
.,.,TRBV4-1,TRBJ2-3,TGCGCCAGCAGCCAAGTGGGCAGTCCCACAGATACGCGGTATTTT,CASSQVGSPTDTRYF
.,many,TRBV6-5,TRBJ1-2,TGTGCCAGCAGTGAGGGCGGCGGCTACACCTTC,CASSEGGGYTF
.,many,TRBV7-9,TRBJ1-1,TGTGCCAGCAGCCCGGGCCCCACGGGGAACACTGAAGCTTTCTTT,CASSPGPTGNTEAFF
TRBD1,many,TRBV20-1,TRBJ1-5,TGCAGTGCTAGCCCACAGGGGTTTCAGCCCCAGCATTTT,CSASPQGFQPQHF
.,few,TRBV21-1,TRBJ2-7,TGTGCCAGCAGCAAAAGTTGCCCTTATGCTCGGGAGCAGTACTTC,CASSKSCPYAREQYF
TRBD1,many,TRBV30,TRBJ1-2,TGTGCCTGGAGGCTTGGGACAGGGGGCTATGGCTACACCTTC,CAWRLGTGGYGYTF
TRBD2,.,TRBV9,TRBJ2-1,TGTGCCAGCAGCTCTACTAGCGGCCAAAGGCATGAGCAGTTCTTC,CASSSTSGQRHEQFF
.,.,TRBV12-3/TRBV12-4,TRBJ2-7,TGTGCCAGCAGATCCGTCTACGAGCAGTACTTC,CASRSVYEQYF
TRBD1,few,TRBV3-1,TRBJ2-6,TGTGCCAGCAGCTTCGCGACAGGGATATCTGGGGCCAACGTCCTGACTTTC,CASSFATGISGANVLTF
.,many,TRBV7-2,TRBJ2-5,TGTGCCAGCAGCCATCCCCCCACAGGGTACCAAGAGACCCAGTACTTC,CASSHPPTGYQETQYF
.,.,TRBV24-1,TRBJ2-3,TGTGCCACCAGTGATCCTGGGACGGATACGCAGTATTTT,CATSDPGTDTQYF
.,few,TRBV11-2,TRBJ2-1,TGTGCCAGCAGCTTACGGCCTCCTCCCAATGAGCAGTTCTTC,CASSLRPPPNEQFF
.,many,TRBV3-1,TRBJ2-6,TGTGCCAGCAGAAGAGGAGGGGCCAACGTCCTGACTTTC,CASRRGGANVLTF
TRBD2,few,TRBV7-2,TRBJ2-7,TGTTCCAGCAGCTTAGAAAGCGGGAGAAAACGCTACGAGCAGTACTTC,CSSSLESGRKRYEQYF
.,many,TRBV4-1,TRBJ2-2,TGCGCCAGCAGCCAAGAACCACAGATTGGGGCGGGCACCGGGGAGCTGTTTTTT,CASSQEPQIGAGTGELFF
.,many,TRBV4-3,TRBJ2-5,TGCGCCAGCAGCCCCGGACAGCGAAAGACCCAGTACTTC,CASSPGQRKTQYF
.,.,TRBV20-1,TRBJ1-1,TGCAGTGCTCAGGCGGCGGACACTGAAGCTTTCTTT,CSAQAADTEAFF
TRBD2,few,TRBV3-1,TRBJ2-1,TGTGCCAGCAGCCACTGGCGGGAGGGTGAGCAGTTCTTC,CASSHWREGEQFF
.,few,TRBV4-2,TRBJ1-2,TGTGCCAGCAGCCAAGATACCGACAGACAGTATGGCTACACCTTC,CASSQDTDRQYGYTF
.,many,TRBV6-2/TRBV6-3,TRBJ2-4,TGTGCCAGCACCGAATTGGAAGGGTTAGCCAAAAACATTCAGTACTTC,CASTELEGLAKNIQYF
TRBD2,few,TRBV10-2,TRBJ2-7,TGCGCCAGCAGTGGCGGGGGGCGCGGTGGCGAGCAGTACTTC,CASSGGGRGGEQYF